This T cell receptor (beta chain) was identified in a study of CD8 T cells in ankylosing spondylitis (dated by TCRdb to between 2016 and 2019). About the investigation overall: T cell receptor beta repertoires were profiled in healthy donors and ankylosing spondylitis patients so that disease-linked TCR variants could be found. The full study cohort was made up of under 30 ankylosing spondylitis patients and roughly 98 healthy donors. Samples of peripheral blood were taken, and for ankylosing spondylitis patients, synovial fluid was collected as well. What the authors observed across the whole study: Some TCR beta motif variants had previously been reported in synovial fluid and blood of reactive arthritis patients, which suggested common disease-initiation mechanisms. According to the report, matched synovial fluid samples from ankylosing spondylitis patients were significantly enriched for the disease-linked clones. A CD8+ phenotype was shown by the disease-linked clones, which were found at relatively low frequencies in peripheral blood. A TCR beta motif made up of several highly homologous amino acid variants appeared to be characteristic of blood from ankylosing spondylitis patients.

The CDR3 contains 12 residues, cysteine and phenylalanine counted. Of the read, only the CDR3 DNA is kept; its 36 bases are in frame from base 1. CDR1 and CDR2 are read off the germline V gene (reference sequence) as LGHDT and YNNKEL. Trimming costs V 1 base and J 7 bases, and their ends lie 5 bases apart. The sample was run on an Illumina HiSeq 2500. TCR beta libraries were prepared by quantitative 5'-RACE with molecular barcodes. On the study's bioinformatics: A new computational method, built on a probabilistic model of VDJ rearrangement, was used to identify disease-linked TCR variants. TCRdb itself trimmed the public reads at Q25 with fastp, ran MiXCR and retained productive beta chains. Rows merge per CDR3 protein into single entries with the most common DNA and genes. TCRdb's processing, not the authors', yielded these V and J calls. For this sample the table gives over 450,000 distinct CDR3 sequences, of which 9.5% to 15% were detected only once. The top ten clonotypes cover almost 7% of the sample.

Note on this clonotype: What this receptor recognizes is not known. Base qualities are not provided; no much larger clone lies one nucleotide away.

Input material: blood, either unsorted or a sorted T cell fraction (not recorded which). The TCR sequence derives from a male donor with ankylosing spondylitis. This chain is built from TRBV3-1 and TRBJ1-5; the D gene is not confidently resolved. The DNA sequence is TGTGCCAGCAGCCAAGCCGCGCAGCCCCAGCATTTT. It codes for CASSQAAQPQHF.